Given below is one T cell receptor beta chain in context. Its target is not known. This may come from a read error, since a much larger clone is one base off. The CDR3 does not end in the conserved phenylalanine or tryptophan, so this is likely a read error. This entry is derived from a study of breast tumors, draining lymph nodes, adjacent tissues. Notes on the study in general: Tumors had less TCR diversity than lymph nodes, more than nontumor tissue. Tumor T cell lymph node origin was a supported hypothesis, not proven. Compared with basal-like, luminal-like tumors shared significantly more repertoire with nontumor tissue. Data fit most tumor T cells coming from lymph node, expanding in tumor.

V gave up 6 bases and J gave up 4 bases, with 13 bases separating them. This CDR3 comprises 12 residues. Germline values: CDR1 DFQATT, CDR2 SNEGSKA (reference sequence). One entry per CDR3 protein results from TCRdb running MiXCR on the multiplex PCR reads. The data contain over 150,000 distinct CDR3 sequences, roughly 29% of them seen just once; the ten biggest clones take up more than 4%. The lymph nodes were axillary draining lymph nodes from breast cancer patients. The origin of this receptor is a female donor with breast cancer. Some clones in this sample may be carry-over from other donors' samples. V usage is TRBV20-1 and J usage is TRBJ2-7, with D perhaps TRBD2 (6 bases). The sequenced sample was axillary lymph node tissue. The CDR3 here is CSASQGGYEQYI. CDR3 nucleotides: TGCAGTGCGTCGCAGGGAGGTTACGAGCAGTACATC.